This T cell receptor beta chain came from a study of blood T cell repertoires in COVID-19. Libraries were prepared by immunoSEQ multiplex PCR; TCRdb keeps only in-frame clonotypes and omits some of them. The sample carries about 110,000 clones, roughly 80% recorded once. V lost 0 bases and J 7 bases, leaving 7 bases between the germline ends. Germline V gene data show CDR1 as SGHRS and CDR2 as YFSETQ. CDR3 length equals 12 residues. The table lists this clone with a count of one. The sequence was collected from a man in his fifties or sixties with acute or convalescent COVID-19. The chain employs TRBV5-1 and TRBJ1-2, with TRBD1 as a possible D gene (6 bases). Material for sequencing was peripheral blood. The CDR3 DNA reads as TGCGCCAGCAGCTTGGACAGGGCTGGCTACACCTTC. This sequence encodes CASSLDRAGYTF.